This T cell receptor (beta chain) emerged from a study of shared clonotypes between healthy human individuals. This CDR3 has 14 amino acids. CDR1 is SGHRS and CDR2 is YFSETQ in the germline V gene. V lost 6 bases to trimming and J lost 6 bases; unmatched junction nucleotides: 8. The table came from immunoSEQ multiplex PCR; TCRdb's copy has only in-frame clones and leaves some out. This sample has about 2.3 million clones; about 92% occur once, and the top ten carry about 0.41%. The receptor's source is a man younger than 35 in good health. Some clones in this sample may be carry-over from other donors' samples. This chain joins TRBV5-1 and TRBJ2-1; 8 nucleotides match TRBD2. The sequenced sample was naive CD4+ T cells from PBMCs. Subset denoted: CD45RA+ positively selected. CDR3 in amino acids: CASTSSGSTNEQFF. CDR3 nucleotide sequence: TGCGCCAGCACCTCAAGCGGGAGCACCAATGAGCAGTTCTTC.